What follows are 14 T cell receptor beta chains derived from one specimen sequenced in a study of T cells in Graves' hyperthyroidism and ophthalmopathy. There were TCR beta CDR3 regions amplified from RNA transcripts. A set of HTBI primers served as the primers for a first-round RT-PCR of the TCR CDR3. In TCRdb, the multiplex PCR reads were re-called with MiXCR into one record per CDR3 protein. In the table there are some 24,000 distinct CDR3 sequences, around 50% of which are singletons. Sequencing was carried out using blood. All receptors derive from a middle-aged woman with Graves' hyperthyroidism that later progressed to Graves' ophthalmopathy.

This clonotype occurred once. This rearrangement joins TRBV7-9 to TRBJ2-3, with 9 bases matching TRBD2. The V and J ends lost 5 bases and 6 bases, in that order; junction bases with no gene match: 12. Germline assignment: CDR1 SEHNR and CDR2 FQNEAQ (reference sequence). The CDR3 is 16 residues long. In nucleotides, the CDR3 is TGTGCCAGCAGCCTTATAGCTAGCGGGACTGGGGATACGCAGTATTTT. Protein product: CASSLIASGTGDTQYF.

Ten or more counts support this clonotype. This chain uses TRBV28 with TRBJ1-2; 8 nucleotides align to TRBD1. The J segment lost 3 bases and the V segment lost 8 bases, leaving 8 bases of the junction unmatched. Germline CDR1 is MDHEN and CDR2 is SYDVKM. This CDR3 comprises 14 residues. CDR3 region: CASSDRGLYYGYTF. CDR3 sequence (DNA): TGTGCCAGCTCTGACAGGGGACTGTACTATGGCTACACCTTC.

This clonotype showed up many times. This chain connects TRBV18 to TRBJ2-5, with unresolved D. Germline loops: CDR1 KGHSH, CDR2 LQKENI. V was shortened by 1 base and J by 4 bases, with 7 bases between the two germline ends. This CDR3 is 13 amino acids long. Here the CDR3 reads CASSPLVSETQYF. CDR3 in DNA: TGTGCCAGCTCACCACTAGTTTCAGAGACCCAGTACTTC.

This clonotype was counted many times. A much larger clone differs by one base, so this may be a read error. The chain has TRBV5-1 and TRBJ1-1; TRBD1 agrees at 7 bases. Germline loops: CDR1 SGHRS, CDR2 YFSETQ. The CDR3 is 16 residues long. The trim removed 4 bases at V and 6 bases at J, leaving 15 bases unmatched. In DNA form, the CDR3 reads TGCGCCAGCAGCCCCTCGACAGGGTCCTCCGCGGCTGAAGCTTTCTTT. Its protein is CASSPSTGSSAAEAFF.

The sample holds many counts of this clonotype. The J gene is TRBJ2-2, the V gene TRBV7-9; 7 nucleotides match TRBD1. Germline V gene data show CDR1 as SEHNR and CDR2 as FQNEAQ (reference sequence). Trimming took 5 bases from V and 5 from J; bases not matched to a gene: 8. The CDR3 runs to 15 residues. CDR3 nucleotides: TGTGCCAGCAGCCTCTGGGGACAGACGACCGGGGAGCTGTTTTTT. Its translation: CASSLWGQTTGELFF.

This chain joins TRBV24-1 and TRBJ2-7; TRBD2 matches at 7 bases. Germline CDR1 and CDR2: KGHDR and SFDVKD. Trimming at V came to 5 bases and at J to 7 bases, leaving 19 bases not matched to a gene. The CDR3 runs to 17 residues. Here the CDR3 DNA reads TGTGCCACCAGTGCCTATTCCCCGGGGGGTACTCTCGTGGAGCAGTACTTC. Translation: CATSAYSPGGTLVEQYF.

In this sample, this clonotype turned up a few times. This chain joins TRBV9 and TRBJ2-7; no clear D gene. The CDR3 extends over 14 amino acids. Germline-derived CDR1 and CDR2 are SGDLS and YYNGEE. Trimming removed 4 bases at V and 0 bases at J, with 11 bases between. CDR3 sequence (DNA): TGTGCCAGCAGCTTGACTCCTAGCTCCTACGAGCAGTACTTC. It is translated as CASSLTPSSYEQYF.

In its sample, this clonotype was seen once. The DNA for the CDR3 is TGTGCCAGCAGGCCCGGACAGGCAGCGCCATATGGCTACACCTTC. Translating gives CASRPGQAAPYGYTF. The J gene is TRBJ1-2, the V gene TRBV2; 7 bases map to TRBD1. This CDR3 region has 15 residues. Trimming cost V 6 bases and J 5 bases; bases outside gene matches: 12. From germline, CDR1 is SNHLY and CDR2 FYNNEI.

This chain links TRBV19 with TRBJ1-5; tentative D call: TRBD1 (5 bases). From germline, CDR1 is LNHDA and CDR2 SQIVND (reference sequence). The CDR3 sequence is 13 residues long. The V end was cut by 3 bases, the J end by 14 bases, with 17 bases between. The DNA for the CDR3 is TGTGCCAGTAGTATTGGGGCAGGGAGCTACGAGCATTTT. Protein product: CASSIGAGSYEHF. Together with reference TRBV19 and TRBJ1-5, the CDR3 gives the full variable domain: DGGITQSPKYLFRKEGQNVTLSCEQNLNHDAMYWYRQDPGQGLRLIYYSQIVNDFQKGDIAEGYSVSREKKESFPLTVTSAQKNPTAFYLCASSIGAGSYEHFGDGTRLSIL.

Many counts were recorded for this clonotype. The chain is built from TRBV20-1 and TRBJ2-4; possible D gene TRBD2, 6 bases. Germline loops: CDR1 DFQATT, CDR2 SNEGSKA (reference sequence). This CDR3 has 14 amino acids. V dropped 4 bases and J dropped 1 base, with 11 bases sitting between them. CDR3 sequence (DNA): TGCAGTGCTATACTAGCTGAGGCCAAAAACATTCAGTACTTC. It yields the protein CSAILAEAKNIQYF.

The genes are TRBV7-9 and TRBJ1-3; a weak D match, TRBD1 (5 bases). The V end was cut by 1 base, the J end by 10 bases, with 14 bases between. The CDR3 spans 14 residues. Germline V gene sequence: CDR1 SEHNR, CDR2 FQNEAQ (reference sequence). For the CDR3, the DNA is TGTGCCAGCAGCTTAGTGGAGCCAGGGAATACCATATATTTT. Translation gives CASSLVEPGNTIYF. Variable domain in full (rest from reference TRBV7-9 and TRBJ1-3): DTGVSQNPRHKITKRGQNVTFRCDPISEHNRLYWYRQTLGQGPEFLTYFQNEAQLEKSRLLSDRFSAERPKGSFSTLEIQRTEQGDSAMYLCASSLVEPGNTIYFGEGSWLTVV.

The CDR3 coding sequence is TGTGCCAGCAGTCGGAGACAGATCCTAGGGGAGCTGTTTTTT. Residues: CASSRRQILGELFF. V is TRBV6-1 and J is TRBJ2-2; TRBD1 is a possible D gene (5 bases). Germline V gene data show CDR1 as MNHNS and CDR2 as SASEGT. V was pared by 5 bases and J by 8 bases, with 15 bases between. The CDR3 extends over 14 amino acids.

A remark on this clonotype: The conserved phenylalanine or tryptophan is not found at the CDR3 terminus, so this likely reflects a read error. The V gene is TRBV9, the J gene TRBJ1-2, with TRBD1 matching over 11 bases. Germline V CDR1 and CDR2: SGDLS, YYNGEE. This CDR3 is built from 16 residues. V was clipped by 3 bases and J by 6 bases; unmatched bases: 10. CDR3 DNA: TGTGCCAGCAGCGGAAGGGACAGGGGGAATGTAAATGGCTACACCCTC. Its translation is CASSGRDRGNVNGYTL.

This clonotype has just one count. The CDR3 region has the DNA TGCAGCGGAAGGGCAGCGGATGACTTCTACGAGCAGTACTTC. Amino acid sequence: CSGRAADDFYEQYF. The V gene is TRBV29-1, the J gene TRBJ2-7, with TRBD2 as a possible D gene (5 bases). Per the germline V gene, CDR1 is SQVTM and CDR2 is ANQGSEA. This CDR3 has 14 residues. The V end lost 7 bases, the J end lost 3 bases, and 19 bases lay between the germline ends.